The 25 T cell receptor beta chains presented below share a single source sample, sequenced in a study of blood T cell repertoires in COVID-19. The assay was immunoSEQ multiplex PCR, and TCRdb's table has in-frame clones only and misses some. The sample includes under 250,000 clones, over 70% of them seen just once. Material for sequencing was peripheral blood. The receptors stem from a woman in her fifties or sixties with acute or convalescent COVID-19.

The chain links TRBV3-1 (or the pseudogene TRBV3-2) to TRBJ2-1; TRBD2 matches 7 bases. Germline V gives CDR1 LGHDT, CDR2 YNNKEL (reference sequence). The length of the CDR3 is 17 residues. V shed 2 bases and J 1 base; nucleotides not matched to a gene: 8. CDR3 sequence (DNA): TGTGCCAGCAGCCAATGGGGAGGGTTCGGTTCCTACAATGAGCAGTTCTTC. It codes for CASSQWGGFGSYNEQFF.

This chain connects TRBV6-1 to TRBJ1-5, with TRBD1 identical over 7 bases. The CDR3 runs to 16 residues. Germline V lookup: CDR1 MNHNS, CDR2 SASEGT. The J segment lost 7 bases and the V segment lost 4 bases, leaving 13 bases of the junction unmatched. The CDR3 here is CASSGGFFGRGQPQHF. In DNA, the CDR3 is TGTGCCAGCAGTGGAGGATTTTTTGGCAGGGGGCAGCCCCAGCATTTT.

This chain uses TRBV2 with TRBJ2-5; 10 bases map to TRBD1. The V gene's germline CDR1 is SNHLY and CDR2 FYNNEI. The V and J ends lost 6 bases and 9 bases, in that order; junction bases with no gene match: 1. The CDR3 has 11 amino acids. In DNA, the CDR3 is TGTGCCAGCAGGGGGACAGGGGCCCAGTACTTC. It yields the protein CASRGTGAQYF.

CDR3 sequence reads: CSASWPAGEQYF. The CDR3 DNA reads TGCAGTGCTAGTTGGCCGGCGGGGGAGCAGTACTTC. This chain links TRBV20-1 with TRBJ2-7; a possible D gene is TRBD2 (6 bases). The CDR3 has 12 amino acids. From germline, CDR1 is DFQATT and CDR2 SNEGSKA (reference sequence). The germline V and J ends were trimmed by 3 bases and 7 bases, with 13 bases remaining between them.

CDR3 sequence: CATSDRREGRNIQYF. The CDR3 DNA reads TGTGCCACCAGTGATCGAAGGGAGGGCCGGAACATTCAGTACTTC. V gene TRBV24-1 combines with J gene TRBJ2-4; TRBD2 aligns across 7 bases. This CDR3 is built from 15 residues. Germline CDR1 and CDR2: KGHDR and SFDVKD. V lost 3 bases and J lost 7; bases outside the gene matches: 8.

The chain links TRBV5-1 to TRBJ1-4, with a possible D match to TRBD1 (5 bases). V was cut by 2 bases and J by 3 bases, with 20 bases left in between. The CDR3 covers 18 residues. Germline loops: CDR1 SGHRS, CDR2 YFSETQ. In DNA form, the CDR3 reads TGCGCCAGCAGCTTCTACTCCTTCTCACAGGCAGCTAATGAAAAACTGTTTTTT. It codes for CASSFYSFSQAANEKLFF.

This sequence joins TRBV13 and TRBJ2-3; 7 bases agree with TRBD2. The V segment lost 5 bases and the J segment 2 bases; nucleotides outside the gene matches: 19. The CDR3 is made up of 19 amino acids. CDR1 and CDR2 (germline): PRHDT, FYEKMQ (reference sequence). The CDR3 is CASSTLQPVGRLFTDTQYF. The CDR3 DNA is TGTGCCAGCAGCACACTCCAGCCCGTCGGGAGGCTCTTCACAGATACGCAGTATTTT. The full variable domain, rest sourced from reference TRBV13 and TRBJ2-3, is AAGVIQSPRHLIKEKRETATLKCYPIPRHDTVYWYQQGPGQDPQFLISFYEKMQSDKGSIPDRFSAQQFSDYHSELNMSSLELGDSALYFCASSTLQPVGRLFTDTQYFGPGTRLTVL.

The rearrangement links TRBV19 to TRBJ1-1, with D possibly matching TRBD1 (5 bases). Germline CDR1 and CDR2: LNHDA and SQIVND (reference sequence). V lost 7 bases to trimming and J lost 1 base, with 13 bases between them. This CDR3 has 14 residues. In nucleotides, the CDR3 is TGTGCCAGTACCCATACGGGGGGGAACACTGAAGCTTTCTTT. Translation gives CASTHTGGNTEAFF.

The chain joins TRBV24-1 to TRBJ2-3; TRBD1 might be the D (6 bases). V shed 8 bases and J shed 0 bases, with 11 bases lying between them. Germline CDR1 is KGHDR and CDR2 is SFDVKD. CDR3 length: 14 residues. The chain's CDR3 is CATKGTLSTDTQYF. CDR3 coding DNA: TGTGCCACCAAAGGGACACTAAGCACAGATACGCAGTATTTT.

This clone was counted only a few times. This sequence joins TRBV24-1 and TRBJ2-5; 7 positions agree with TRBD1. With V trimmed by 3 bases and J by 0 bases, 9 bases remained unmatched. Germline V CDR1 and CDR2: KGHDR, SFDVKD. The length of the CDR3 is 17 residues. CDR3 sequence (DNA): TGTGCCACCAGTGATCCCCTCCCCGGGACAGACCAAGAGACCCAGTACTTC. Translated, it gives CATSDPLPGTDQETQYF.

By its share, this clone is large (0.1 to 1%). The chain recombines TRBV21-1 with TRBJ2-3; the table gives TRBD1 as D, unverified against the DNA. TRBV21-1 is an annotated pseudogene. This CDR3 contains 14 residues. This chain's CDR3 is CASTGAESTDTQYF. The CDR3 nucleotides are TGTGCCAGCACAGGGGCGGAAAGCACAGATACGCAGTATTTT.

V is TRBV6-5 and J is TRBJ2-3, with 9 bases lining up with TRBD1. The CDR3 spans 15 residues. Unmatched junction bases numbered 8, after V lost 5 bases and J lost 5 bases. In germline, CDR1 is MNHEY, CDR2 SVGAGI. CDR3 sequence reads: CASSPTGGGRDTQYF. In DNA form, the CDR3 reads TGTGCCAGCAGTCCTACAGGGGGCGGACGAGATACGCAGTATTTT.

CDR3 nucleotides: TGTGCCAGCAGGCCTAACATACTAAGGGGTGAAAAACTGTTTTTT. Amino acids: CASRPNILRGEKLFF. The chain uses TRBV2 and TRBJ1-4; TRBD1 might be the D (5 bases). Germline CDR1 reads SNHLY; CDR2 reads FYNNEI. The V end was cut by 6 bases, the J end by 7 bases, with 18 bases between. The CDR3 is 15 residues long.

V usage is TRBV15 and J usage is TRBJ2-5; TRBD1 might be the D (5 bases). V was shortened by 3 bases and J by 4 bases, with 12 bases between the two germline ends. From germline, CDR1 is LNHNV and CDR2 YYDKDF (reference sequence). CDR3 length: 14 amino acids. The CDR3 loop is CATSSFTGVETQYF. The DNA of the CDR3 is TGTGCCACCAGCAGCTTTACAGGAGTAGAGACCCAGTACTTC.

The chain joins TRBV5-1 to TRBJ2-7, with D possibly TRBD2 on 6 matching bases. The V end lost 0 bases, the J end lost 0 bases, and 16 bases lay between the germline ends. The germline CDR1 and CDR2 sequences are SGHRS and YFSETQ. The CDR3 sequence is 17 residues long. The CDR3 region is CASSLGGLGGGSYEQYF. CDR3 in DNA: TGCGCCAGCAGCTTGGGAGGTTTGGGGGGTGGCTCCTACGAGCAGTACTTC.

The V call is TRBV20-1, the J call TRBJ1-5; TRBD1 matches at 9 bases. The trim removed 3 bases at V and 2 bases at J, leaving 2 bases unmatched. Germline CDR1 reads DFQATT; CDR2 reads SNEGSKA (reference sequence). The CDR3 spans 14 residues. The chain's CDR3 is CSASRTGGNQPQHF. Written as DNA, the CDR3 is TGCAGTGCTAGTAGGACAGGGGGCAATCAGCCCCAGCATTTT.

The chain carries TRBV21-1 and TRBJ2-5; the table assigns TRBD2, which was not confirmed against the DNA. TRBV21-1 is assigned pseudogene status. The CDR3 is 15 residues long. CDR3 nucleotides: TGTGCCAGCAAGGAGACTAGCGTCCTCCCAGTGACCCAGTACTTC. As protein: CASKETSVLPVTQYF.

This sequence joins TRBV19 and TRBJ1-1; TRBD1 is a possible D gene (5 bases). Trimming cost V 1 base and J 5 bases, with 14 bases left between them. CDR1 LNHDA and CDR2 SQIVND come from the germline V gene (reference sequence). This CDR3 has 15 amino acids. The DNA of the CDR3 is TGTGCCAGTAGTATAGTAGCGGGGCTTGGAACTGAAGCTTTCTTT. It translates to CASSIVAGLGTEAFF.

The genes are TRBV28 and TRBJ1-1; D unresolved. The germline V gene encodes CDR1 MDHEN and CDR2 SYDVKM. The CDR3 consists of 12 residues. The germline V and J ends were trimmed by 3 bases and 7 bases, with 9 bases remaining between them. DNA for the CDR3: TGTGCCAGCAGTTTCGGGGTATATGAAGCTTTCTTT. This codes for CASSFGVYEAFF.

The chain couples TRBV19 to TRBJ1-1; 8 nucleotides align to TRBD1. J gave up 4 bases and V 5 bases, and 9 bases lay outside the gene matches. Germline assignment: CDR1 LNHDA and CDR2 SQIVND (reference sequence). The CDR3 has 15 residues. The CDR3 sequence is CASSSRRGLATEAFF. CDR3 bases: TGTGCCAGTAGTTCACGCAGGGGGCTGGCCACTGAAGCTTTCTTT.

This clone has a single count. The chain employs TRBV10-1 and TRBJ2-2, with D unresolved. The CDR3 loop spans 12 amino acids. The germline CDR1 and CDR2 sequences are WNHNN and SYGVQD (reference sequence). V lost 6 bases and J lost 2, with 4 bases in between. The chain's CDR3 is CASSRNTGELFF. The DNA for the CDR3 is TGCGCCAGCAGCAGAAACACCGGGGAGCTGTTTTTT.

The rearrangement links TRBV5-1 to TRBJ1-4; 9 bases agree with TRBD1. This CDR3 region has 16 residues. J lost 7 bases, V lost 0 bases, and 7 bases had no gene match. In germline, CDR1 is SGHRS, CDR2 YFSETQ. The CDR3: CASSLAYRGLSEKLFF. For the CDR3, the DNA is TGCGCCAGCAGCTTGGCTTACAGGGGGCTCTCTGAAAAACTGTTTTTT. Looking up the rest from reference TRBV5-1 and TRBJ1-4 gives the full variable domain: KAGVTQTPRYLIKTRGQQVTLSCSPISGHRSVSWYQQTPGQGLQFLFEYFSETQRNKGNFPGRFSGRQFSNSRSEMNVSTLELGDSALYLCASSLAYRGLSEKLFFGSGTQLSVL.

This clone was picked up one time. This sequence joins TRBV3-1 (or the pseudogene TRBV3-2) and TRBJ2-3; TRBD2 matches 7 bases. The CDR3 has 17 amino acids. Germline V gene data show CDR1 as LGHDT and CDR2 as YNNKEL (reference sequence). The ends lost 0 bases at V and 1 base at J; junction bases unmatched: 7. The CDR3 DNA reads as TGTGCCAGCAGCCAAGATTGGGGAACTAGCGGCACAGATACGCAGTATTTT. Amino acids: CASSQDWGTSGTDTQYF.

CDR3: CATSRQGQNQPQHF. CDR3 sequence (DNA): TGTGCCACCAGCAGACAGGGGCAGAATCAGCCCCAGCATTTT. The rearrangement uses TRBV15 and TRBJ1-5; tentatively, D is TRBD1 (6 bases). This CDR3 is built from 14 residues. V gave up 2 bases and J gave up 4 bases, with 9 bases separating them. CDR1 LNHNV and CDR2 YYDKDF come from the germline V gene (reference sequence).

The CDR3 loop is CASTAGQGNTIYF. CDR3 DNA sequence: TGTGCCAGCACAGCGGGACAGGGGAACACCATATATTTT. This chain connects TRBV18 to TRBJ1-3, with TRBD1 identical over 10 bases. Germline V gene lookup returns CDR1 KGHSH and CDR2 LQKENI. V lost 8 bases and J lost 7; bases outside the gene matches: 5. The CDR3 sequence is 13 residues long.